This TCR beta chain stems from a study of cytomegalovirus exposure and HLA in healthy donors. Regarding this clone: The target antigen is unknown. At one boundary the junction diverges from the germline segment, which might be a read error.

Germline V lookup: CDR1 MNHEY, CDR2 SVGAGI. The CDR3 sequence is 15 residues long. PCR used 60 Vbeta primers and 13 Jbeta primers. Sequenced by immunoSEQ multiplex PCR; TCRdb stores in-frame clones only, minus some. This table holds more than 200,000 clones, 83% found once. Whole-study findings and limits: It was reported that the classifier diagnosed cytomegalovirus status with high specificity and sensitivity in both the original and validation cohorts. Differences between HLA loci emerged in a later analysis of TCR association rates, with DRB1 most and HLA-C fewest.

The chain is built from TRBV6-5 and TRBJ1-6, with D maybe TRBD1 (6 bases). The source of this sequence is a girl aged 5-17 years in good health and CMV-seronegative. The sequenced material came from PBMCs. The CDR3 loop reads CASRPGASYYSPLHF. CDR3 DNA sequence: TGTGCCAGCAGGCCAGGGGCATCCTATTATTCACCCCTCCACTTT.